The 10 T cell receptor beta chains listed next were all sequenced from one sample in a study of T cell repertoires in cytomegalovirus infection. From the reads, TCRdb called clonotypes with MiXCR, one entry per CDR3 protein. This sample has approximately 7,200 distinct CDR3 sequences, with around 60% found just once. Their antigens are not known. The sample consisted of PBMCs, sequenced either directly or after in vitro stimulation (not recorded which). These receptors were taken from a human donor in good health (CMV status not recorded). Some clones in this sample may be carry-over from other donors' samples.

Only one count was recorded for this clonotype. An end of the junction differs from the germline gene, which may be a read error. The chain recombines TRBV27 with TRBJ2-3; unclear D gene. The CDR3 consists of 14 residues. CDR1 MNHEY and CDR2 SMNVEV come from the germline V gene (reference sequence). CDR3 sequence: CASSLVGFGCTKYF. For the CDR3, the DNA is TGTGCCAGCAGCTTGGTGGGATTCGGGTGTACGAAGTATTTT.

This clonotype was recorded at least ten times. The V and J genes are TRBV7-3 and TRBJ1-1, with 7 positions matching TRBD1. CDR3 size: 13 residues. Trimming at V came to 5 bases and at J to 2 bases, leaving 2 bases not matched to a gene. In germline, CDR1 is SGHTA, CDR2 FQGTGA. The CDR3 reads CASSRDSNTEAFF. The CDR3 nucleotides read TGTGCCAGCAGCCGGGACAGTAACACTGAAGCTTTCTTT.

The chain is built from TRBV2 and TRBJ1-5; D ambiguous. Germline CDR1 and CDR2: SNHLY and FYNNEI. This CDR3 spans 15 amino acids. Trimming took 4 bases from V and 2 from J, leaving 12 bases between them. The CDR3 DNA follows: TGTGCCAGCAGTGCCGGGTTGGTCGGCAATCAGCCCCAGCATTTT. Amino acid sequence: CASSAGLVGNQPQHF.

This chain links TRBV7-2 with TRBJ1-2; D not certain. This CDR3 is built from 15 residues. Germline V CDR1 and CDR2: SGHTA, FQGNSA. The V end was cut by 6 bases, the J end by 0 bases, with 14 bases between. The CDR3 here is CASSRGGGSNYGYTF. The CDR3 coding sequence is TGTGCCAGCAGTCGAGGAGGTGGCTCTAACTATGGCTACACCTTC.

The chain carries TRBV14 and TRBJ2-7; TRBD1 aligns across 8 bases. Per the germline V gene, CDR1 is SGHDN and CDR2 is FVKESK. This CDR3 is 13 amino acids long. The V and J ends lost 4 bases and 3 bases, in that order; junction bases with no gene match: 2. The CDR3 DNA is TGTGCCAGCAGCCGGGACAGGCACTACGAGCAGTACTTC. Its translation: CASSRDRHYEQYF.

In this sample, this clonotype turned up a few times. This chain links TRBV7-2 with TRBJ2-1; 7 positions agree with TRBD2. V trimming: 2 bases; J trimming: 6 bases; junction bases outside the gene matches: 4. This CDR3 is built from 14 residues. Germline CDR1 reads SGHTA; CDR2 reads FQGNSA. The DNA for the CDR3 is TGTGCCAGCAGCTTATCGGGGGGTAGCAATGAGCAGTTCTTC. Translated, it gives CASSLSGGSNEQFF.

This clonotype was observed a single time. This may come from a read error, since a much larger clone is one base off. Here the CDR3 omits its conserved ending phenylalanine or tryptophan, so a read error is the likely source. This chain connects TRBV7-8 to TRBJ1-5; TRBD1 aligns across 7 bases. Germline V gives CDR1 SGHVS, CDR2 FQNEAQ. The V and J ends lost 0 bases and 3 bases, in that order; junction bases with no gene match: 2. The CDR3 is made up of 15 amino acids. The CDR3 region is CASSLAQGYNQPQHL. The DNA for the CDR3 is TGTGCCAGCAGCTTAGCACAGGGGTACAATCAGCCCCAGCATTTG.

Remarks on this clonotype: The CDR3 ends on some other residue instead of the conserved phenylalanine or tryptophan, so this is likely a read error. V and J are TRBV7-9 and TRBJ2-1; D is unresolved. The CDR3 length is 16 residues. Germline V gene sequence: CDR1 SEHNR, CDR2 FQNEAQ (reference sequence). CDR3 region: CDSIVLGISTYNEQFL. CDR3 sequence (DNA): TGTGACAGCATCGTGTTGGGAATATCCACCTACAATGAGCAGTTCTTA.

This clonotype occurred once. The chain carries TRBV9 and TRBJ1-2; tentative D call: TRBD1 (5 bases). Germline CDR1 is SGDLS and CDR2 is YYNGEE. V lost 3 bases, J lost 5 bases, and 20 bases lay in between. CDR3 length: 16 amino acids. CDR3: CASSGAGNPLGYGYTF. CDR3 coding DNA: TGTGCCAGCAGCGGGGCAGGGAACCCCTTGGGGTATGGCTACACCTTC.

The rearrangement joins TRBV4-2 to TRBJ1-1, with D maybe TRBD1 (6 bases). Trimming pared 3 bases from V and 5 bases from J, leaving 13 bases between. CDR3 length equals 14 residues. Germline CDR1 and CDR2: LGHNA and YNFKEQ. The CDR3 sequence is CASSQARGGTEAFF. The CDR3 DNA is TGTGCCAGCAGCCAGGCCAGGGGAGGGACTGAAGCTTTCTTT.